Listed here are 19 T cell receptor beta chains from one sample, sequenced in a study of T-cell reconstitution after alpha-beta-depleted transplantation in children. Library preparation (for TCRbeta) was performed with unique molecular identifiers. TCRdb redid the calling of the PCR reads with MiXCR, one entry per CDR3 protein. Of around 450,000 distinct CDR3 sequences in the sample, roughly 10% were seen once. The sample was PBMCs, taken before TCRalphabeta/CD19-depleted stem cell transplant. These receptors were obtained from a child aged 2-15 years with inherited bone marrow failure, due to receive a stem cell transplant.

This chain's CDR3 is CASSYGEAGGVPFF. The CDR3 region has the DNA TGTGCCAGCAGTTACGGGGAAGCGGGAGGAGTGCCGTTCTTC. The V gene is TRBV6-5, the J gene TRBJ2-1, with 9 nucleotides matching TRBD2. V lost 2 bases and J lost 15; bases outside the gene matches: 11. The CDR3 covers 14 residues. The V gene's germline CDR1 is MNHEY and CDR2 SVGAGI.

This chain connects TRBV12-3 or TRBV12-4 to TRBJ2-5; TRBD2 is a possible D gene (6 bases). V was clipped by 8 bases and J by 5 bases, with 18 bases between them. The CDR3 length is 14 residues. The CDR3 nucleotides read TGTGCCAGCTCCCCCCGCGGGGCCCCCGAGACCCAGTACTTC. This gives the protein CASSPRGAPETQYF.

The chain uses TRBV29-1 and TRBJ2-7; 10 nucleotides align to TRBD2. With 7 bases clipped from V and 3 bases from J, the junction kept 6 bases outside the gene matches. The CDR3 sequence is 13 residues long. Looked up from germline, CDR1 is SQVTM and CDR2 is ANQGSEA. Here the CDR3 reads CSAASGSGYEQYF. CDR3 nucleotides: TGCAGCGCCGCTAGCGGGAGTGGCTACGAGCAGTACTTC.

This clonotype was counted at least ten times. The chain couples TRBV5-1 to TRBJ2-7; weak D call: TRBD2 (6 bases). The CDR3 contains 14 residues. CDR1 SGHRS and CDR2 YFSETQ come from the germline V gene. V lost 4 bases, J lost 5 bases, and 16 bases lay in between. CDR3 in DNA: TGCGCCAGCAGCCTTTACGGGACTCGAAACGAGCAGTACTTC. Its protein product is CASSLYGTRNEQYF. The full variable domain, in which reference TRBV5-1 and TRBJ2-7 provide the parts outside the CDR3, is KAGVTQTPRYLIKTRGQQVTLSCSPISGHRSVSWYQQTPGQGLQFLFEYFSETQRNKGNFPGRFSGRQFSNSRSEMNVSTLELGDSALYLCASSLYGTRNEQYFGPGTRLTVT.

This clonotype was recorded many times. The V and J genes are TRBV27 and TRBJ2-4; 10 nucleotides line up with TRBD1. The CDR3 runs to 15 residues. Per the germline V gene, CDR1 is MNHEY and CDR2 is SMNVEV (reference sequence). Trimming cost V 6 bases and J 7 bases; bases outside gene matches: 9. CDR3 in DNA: TGTGCCAGCAGCCTTACCGGGACAGGGGTCAACATTCAGTACTTC. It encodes CASSLTGTGVNIQYF.

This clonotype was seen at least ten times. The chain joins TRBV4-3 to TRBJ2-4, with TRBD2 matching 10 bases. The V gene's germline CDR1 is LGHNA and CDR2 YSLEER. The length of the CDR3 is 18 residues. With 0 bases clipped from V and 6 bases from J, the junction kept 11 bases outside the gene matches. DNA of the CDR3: TGCGCCAGCAGCCAAGATACCCAGCGGGAGGGCCTTGGAAACATTCAGTACTTC. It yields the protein CASSQDTQREGLGNIQYF.

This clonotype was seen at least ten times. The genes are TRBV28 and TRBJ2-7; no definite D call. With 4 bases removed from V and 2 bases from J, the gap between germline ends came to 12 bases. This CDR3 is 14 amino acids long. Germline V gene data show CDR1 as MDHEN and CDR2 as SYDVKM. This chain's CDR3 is CASSSDGYTYEQYF. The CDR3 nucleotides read TGTGCCAGCAGTTCAGACGGATACACCTACGAGCAGTACTTC.

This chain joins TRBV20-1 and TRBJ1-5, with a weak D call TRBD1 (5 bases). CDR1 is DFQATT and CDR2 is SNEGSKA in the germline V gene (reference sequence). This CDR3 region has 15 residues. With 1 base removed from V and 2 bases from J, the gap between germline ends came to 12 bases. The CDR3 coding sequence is TGCAGTGCTAGAGCGCCGGGGCAGGGCAATCAGCCCCAGCATTTT. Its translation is CSARAPGQGNQPQHF.

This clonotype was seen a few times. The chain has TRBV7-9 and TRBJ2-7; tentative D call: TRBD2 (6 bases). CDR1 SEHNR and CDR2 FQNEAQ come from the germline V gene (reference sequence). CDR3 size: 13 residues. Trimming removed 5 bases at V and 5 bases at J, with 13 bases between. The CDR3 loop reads CASSPRRDDEQYF. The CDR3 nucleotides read TGTGCCAGCAGCCCGCGGAGGGATGACGAGCAGTACTTC.

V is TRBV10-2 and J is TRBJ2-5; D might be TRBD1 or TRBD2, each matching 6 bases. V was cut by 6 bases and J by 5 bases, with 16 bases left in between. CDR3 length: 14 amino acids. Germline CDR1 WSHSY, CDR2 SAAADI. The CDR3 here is CASSPGAGLETQYF. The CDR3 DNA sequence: TGCGCCAGCAGCCCGGGGGCGGGGTTGGAGACCCAGTACTTC.

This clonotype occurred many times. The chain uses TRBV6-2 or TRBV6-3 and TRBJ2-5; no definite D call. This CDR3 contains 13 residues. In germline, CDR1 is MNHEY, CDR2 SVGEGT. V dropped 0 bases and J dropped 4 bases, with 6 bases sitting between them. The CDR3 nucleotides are TGTGCCAGCAGTTACTCTATTTCAGAGACCCAGTACTTC. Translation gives CASSYSISETQYF.

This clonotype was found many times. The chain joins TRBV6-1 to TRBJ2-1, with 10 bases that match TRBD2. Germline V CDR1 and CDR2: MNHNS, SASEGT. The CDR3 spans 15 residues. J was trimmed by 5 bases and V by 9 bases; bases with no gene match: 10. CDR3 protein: CASYLLAGDNNEQFF. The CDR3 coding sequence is TGTGCCAGTTACCTTCTAGCGGGAGACAACAATGAGCAGTTCTTC.

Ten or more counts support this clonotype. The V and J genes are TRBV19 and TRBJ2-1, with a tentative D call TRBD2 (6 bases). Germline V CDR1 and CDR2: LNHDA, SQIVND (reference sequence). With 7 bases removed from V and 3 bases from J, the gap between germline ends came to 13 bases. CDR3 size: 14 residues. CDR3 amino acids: CASTPGTFYNEQFF. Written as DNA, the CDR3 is TGTGCCAGTACCCCCGGGACTTTCTACAATGAGCAGTTCTTC.

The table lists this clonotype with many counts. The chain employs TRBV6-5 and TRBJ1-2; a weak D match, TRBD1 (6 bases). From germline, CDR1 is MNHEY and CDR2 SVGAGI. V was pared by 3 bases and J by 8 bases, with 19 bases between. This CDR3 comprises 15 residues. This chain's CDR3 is CASSYLAGGSRGYTF. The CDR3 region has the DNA TGTGCCAGCAGTTATCTTGCGGGGGGCTCGCGAGGCTACACCTTC.

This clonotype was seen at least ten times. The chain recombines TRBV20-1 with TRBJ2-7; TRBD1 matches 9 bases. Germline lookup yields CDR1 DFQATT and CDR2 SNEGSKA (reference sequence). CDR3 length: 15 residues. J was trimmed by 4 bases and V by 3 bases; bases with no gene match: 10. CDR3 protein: CSASQDGTGMYEQYF. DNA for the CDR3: TGCAGTGCTAGCCAGGACGGGACAGGGATGTACGAGCAGTACTTC.

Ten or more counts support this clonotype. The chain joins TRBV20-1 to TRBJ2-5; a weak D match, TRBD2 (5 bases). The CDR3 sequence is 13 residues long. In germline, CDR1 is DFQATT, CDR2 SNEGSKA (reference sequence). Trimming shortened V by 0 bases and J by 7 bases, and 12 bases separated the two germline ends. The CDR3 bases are TGCAGTGCTAGAGATATACTAGATGGGACCCAGTACTTC. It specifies CSARDILDGTQYF.

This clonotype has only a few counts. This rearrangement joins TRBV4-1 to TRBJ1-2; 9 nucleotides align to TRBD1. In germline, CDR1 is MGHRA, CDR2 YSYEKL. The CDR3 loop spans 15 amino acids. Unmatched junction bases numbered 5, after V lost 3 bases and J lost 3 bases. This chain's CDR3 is CASSQGQGFDYGYTF. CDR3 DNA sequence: TGCGCCAGCAGCCAGGGACAGGGATTCGACTATGGCTACACCTTC.

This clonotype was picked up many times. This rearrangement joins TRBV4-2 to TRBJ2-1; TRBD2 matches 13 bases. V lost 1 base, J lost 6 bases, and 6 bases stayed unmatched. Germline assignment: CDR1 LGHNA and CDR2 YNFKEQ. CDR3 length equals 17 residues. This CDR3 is CASSQAELAGGPNEQFF. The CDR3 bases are TGTGCCAGCAGCCAAGCGGAACTAGCGGGAGGGCCCAATGAGCAGTTCTTC.

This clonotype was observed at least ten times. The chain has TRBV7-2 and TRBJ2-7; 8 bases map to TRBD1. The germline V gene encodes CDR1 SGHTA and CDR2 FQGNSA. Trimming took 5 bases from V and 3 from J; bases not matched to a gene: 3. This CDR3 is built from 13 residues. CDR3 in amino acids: CASSRTGSYEQYF. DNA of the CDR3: TGTGCCAGCAGCCGGACAGGGAGCTACGAGCAGTACTTC. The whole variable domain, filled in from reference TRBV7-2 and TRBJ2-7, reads GAGVSQSPSNKVTEKGKDVELRCDPISGHTALYWYRQSLGQGLEFLIYFQGNSAPDKSGLPSDRFSAERTGGSVSTLTIQRTQQEDSAVYLCASSRTGSYEQYFGPGTRLTVT.